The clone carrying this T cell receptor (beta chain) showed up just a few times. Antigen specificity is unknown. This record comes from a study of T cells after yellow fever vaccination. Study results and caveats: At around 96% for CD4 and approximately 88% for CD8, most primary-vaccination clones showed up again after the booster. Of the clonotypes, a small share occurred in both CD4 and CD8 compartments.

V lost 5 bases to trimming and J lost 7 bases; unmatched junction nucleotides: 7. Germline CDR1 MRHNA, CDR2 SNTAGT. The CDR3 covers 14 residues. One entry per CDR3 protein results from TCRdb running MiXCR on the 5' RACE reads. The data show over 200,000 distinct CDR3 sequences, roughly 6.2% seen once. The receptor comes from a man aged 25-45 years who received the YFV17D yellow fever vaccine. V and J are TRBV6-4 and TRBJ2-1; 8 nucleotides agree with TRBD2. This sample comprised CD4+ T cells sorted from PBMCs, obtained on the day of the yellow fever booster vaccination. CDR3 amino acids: CASSLTSVRNEQFF. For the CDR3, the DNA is TGTGCCAGCAGTTTGACTAGCGTTAGGAATGAGCAGTTCTTC.